This T cell receptor (beta chain) was documented in a study of cytomegalovirus exposure and HLA in healthy donors. The study, taken as a whole, reports: Subsequent analysis found a tendency for first-cohort TCR clusters to co-occur within the approximately 130 validation repertoires. The classifier reportedly diagnosed cytomegalovirus status with high sensitivity and specificity. Some public TCRs appeared in many individuals, while most sequences were rare.

Trimming removed 3 bases from V and 2 bases from J; junction bases left unmatched: 7. The CDR3 runs to 15 residues. Germline CDR1 and CDR2: KGHSH and LQKENI. TCRdb keeps only in-frame clones here, not all; method: immunoSEQ multiplex PCR. The data hold 200,000 or so clones, with 70% to 85% observed a single time. Note on this clone: The antigen is not known.

The source of this sequence is a woman aged 25 to 39 in good health and CMV-seropositive. This chain connects TRBV18 to TRBJ2-7; 7 bases match TRBD1. The sequenced sample consisted of PBMCs. The CDR3: CASSPATGYTYEQYF. DNA for the CDR3: TGTGCCAGCTCACCGGCGACAGGGTATACCTACGAGCAGTACTTC.